These 28 T cell receptor beta chains share one sample of origin, sequenced in a study of blood T cell repertoires in COVID-19. This table comes from immunoSEQ multiplex PCR, and its TCRdb copy is limited to in-frame clones, with some not included. Among roughly 35,000 clones, roughly 80% were seen once, and the ten largest hold about 29%. Sequencing was done on a sample of peripheral blood. All receptors come from a man at least 80 years old with active or convalescent COVID-19.

This chain connects TRBV9 to TRBJ1-3, with 8 bases fitting TRBD1. This CDR3 region has 17 residues. Trimming removed 0 bases from V and 2 bases from J; junction bases left unmatched: 7. Per germline, CDR1 SGDLS and CDR2 YYNGEE. The CDR3 sequence is CASSVASRGQTGNTIYF. The CDR3, as DNA: TGTGCCAGCAGCGTAGCTTCCAGGGGGCAAACTGGAAACACCATATATTTT.

The count of this clone is one. The V gene is TRBV6-1, the J gene TRBJ1-2; D call uncertain. The CDR3 sequence is 16 residues long. Germline lookup yields CDR1 MNHNS and CDR2 SASEGT. V lost 4 bases and J lost 8, with 23 bases in between. CDR3 amino acids: CASSVDWADSFGGYTF. CDR3 nucleotide sequence: TGTGCCAGCAGTGTTGATTGGGCAGATTCATTTGGGGGCTACACCTTC.

The genes are TRBV2 and TRBJ2-2, with 12 positions matching TRBD2. CDR1 is SNHLY and CDR2 is FYNNEI in the germline V gene. With V trimmed by 6 bases and J by 6 bases, 2 bases remained unmatched. This CDR3 spans 14 amino acids. CDR3 coding DNA: TGTGCCAGCAGGGGGACTAGCGGGTCCGGGGAGCTGTTTTTT. This sequence encodes CASRGTSGSGELFF.

J is TRBJ2-7 and V is TRBV7-9, with 11 bases aligning to TRBD2. After removal of 5 bases from V and 7 bases from J, the junction contained 13 bases not matched to a gene. CDR1 is SEHNR, CDR2 FQNEAQ, per germline (reference sequence). This CDR3 is built from 16 residues. The CDR3 sequence is CASSRGLAGGNFEQYF. In nucleotides, the CDR3 is TGTGCCAGCAGCAGAGGCCTAGCGGGAGGAAATTTTGAGCAGTACTTC.

The rearrangement joins TRBV29-1 to TRBJ2-5; TRBD2 matches at 8 bases. The CDR3 has 14 amino acids. Per the germline V gene, CDR1 is SQVTM and CDR2 is ANQGSEA. The junction had 10 bases not matched to a gene; V was cut back by 3 bases and J by 7 bases. The CDR3 DNA is TGCAGCGTTGACTCGGGAGGGCTTAGCGGGACCCAGTACTTC. This sequence encodes CSVDSGGLSGTQYF.

The rearrangement uses TRBV9 and TRBJ2-2, with 12 bases matching TRBD1. Per germline, CDR1 SGDLS and CDR2 YYNGEE. The CDR3 extends over 19 amino acids. J was trimmed by 0 bases and V by 4 bases; bases with no gene match: 10. CDR3 DNA sequence: TGTGCCAGCAGCTCCGACGGGACAGGGGGCATTACGAACACCGGGGAGCTGTTTTTT. Translated: CASSSDGTGGITNTGELFF.

This clone was seen a single time. V gene TRBV5-6 combines with J gene TRBJ1-1; D remains unclear. Germline loops: CDR1 SGHDT, CDR2 YYEEEE. This CDR3 is 14 amino acids long. Between the trimmed V and J ends, which lost 2 bases and 1 base, there was a span of 9 bases. For the CDR3, the DNA is TGTGCCAGCAGCTTTTATGGCGGGAACACTGAAGCTTTCTTT. It encodes CASSFYGGNTEAFF. Looking up the rest from reference TRBV5-6 and TRBJ1-1 gives the full variable domain: DAGVTQSPTHLIKTRGQQVTLRCSPKSGHDTVSWYQQALGQGPQFIFQYYEEEERQRGNFPDRFSGHQFPNYSSELNVNALLLGDSALYLCASSFYGGNTEAFFGQGTRLTVV.

In its sample, this clone was seen once. The genes are TRBV20-1 and TRBJ2-6, with D maybe TRBD1 (5 bases). The CDR3 has 16 amino acids. Per germline, CDR1 DFQATT and CDR2 SNEGSKA (reference sequence). V lost 3 bases and J lost 7, with 19 bases in between. The CDR3 sequence is CSASQGSALIANVLTF. The CDR3 region has the DNA TGCAGTGCTAGTCAGGGATCGGCTCTGATTGCCAACGTCCTGACTTTC.

The chain carries TRBV6-5 and TRBJ2-1; 7 bases agree with TRBD1. Trimming cost V 7 bases and J 4 bases; bases outside gene matches: 7. Germline V CDR1 and CDR2: MNHEY, SVGAGI. The CDR3 runs 14 residues. The CDR3 sequence is CASTTDRRYNEQFF. As DNA, the CDR3 is TGTGCCAGCACCACGGACAGGCGATACAATGAGCAGTTCTTC.

The V and J genes are TRBV6-6 and TRBJ2-7, with D possibly TRBD1 on 5 matching bases. The V end lost 0 bases, the J end lost 9 bases, and 15 bases lay between the germline ends. CDR3 length: 14 residues. Germline lookup yields CDR1 MNHNY and CDR2 SVGAGI (reference sequence). The CDR3 spells CASSYSSGRTVQYF. The CDR3 DNA follows: TGTGCCAGCAGTTACTCGTCAGGGCGGACGGTGCAGTACTTC.

V gene TRBV27 combines with J gene TRBJ2-3; the match to TRBD1 covers 8 bases. The germline V gene has CDR1 MNHEY and CDR2 SMNVEV (reference sequence). The CDR3 covers 15 residues. The V and J ends lost 5 bases and 9 bases, in that order; junction bases with no gene match: 13. The CDR3 DNA reads as TGTGCCAGCAGTGATCGGGCAGGGGGCGTTAAAACGCAGTATTTT. This codes for CASSDRAGGVKTQYF.

In DNA form, the CDR3 reads TGCGCCAGCAGCCAAGATGCTAGCGGGGGATCAGATACGCAGTATTTT. Its protein is CASSQDASGGSDTQYF. This chain links TRBV4-3 with TRBJ2-3, with TRBD2 matching over 10 bases. V trimming: 0 bases; J trimming: 4 bases; junction bases outside the gene matches: 4. This CDR3 has 16 residues. Looked up from germline, CDR1 is LGHNA and CDR2 is YSLEER.

J is TRBJ2-1 and V is TRBV5-1; 8 bases line up with TRBD2. Germline-derived CDR1 and CDR2 are SGHRS and YFSETQ. J lost 12 bases, V lost 5 bases, and 16 bases had no gene match. The CDR3 has 15 residues. Written as DNA, the CDR3 is TGCGCCAGCAGACCGGAAGTAGCGGGGTCCCTAGGGCAGTTCTTC. Translated, it gives CASRPEVAGSLGQFF. Based on the CDR3 plus reference TRBV5-1 and TRBJ2-1, the full variable domain is KAGVTQTPRYLIKTRGQQVTLSCSPISGHRSVSWYQQTPGQGLQFLFEYFSETQRNKGNFPGRFSGRQFSNSRSEMNVSTLELGDSALYLCASRPEVAGSLGQFFGPGTRLTVL.

CDR3 residues: CASSLGGGEGDTQYF. In DNA form, the CDR3 reads TGTGCCAGCAGCTTAGGGGGGGGAGAAGGGGATACGCAGTATTTT. V is TRBV7-7 and J is TRBJ2-3; 7 bases line up with TRBD2. This CDR3 comprises 15 residues. Per the germline V gene, CDR1 is SSHAT and CDR2 is FNYEAQ (reference sequence). Losses at the gene ends were 1 base for V and 6 bases for J; bases not matched to a gene: 7. The whole variable domain, filled in from reference TRBV7-7 and TRBJ2-3, reads GAGVSQSPRYKVTKRGQDVTLRCDPISSHATLYWYQQALGQGPEFLTYFNYEAQPDKSGLPSDRFSAERPEGSISTLTIQRTEQRDSAMYRCASSLGGGEGDTQYFGPGTRLTVL.

The J gene is TRBJ2-1, the V gene TRBV11-2; D gene uncertain. With 5 bases removed from V and 9 bases from J, the gap between germline ends came to 14 bases. Per the germline V gene, CDR1 is SGHAT and CDR2 is FQNNGV. The CDR3 is 13 amino acids. The CDR3 loop is CASSPLSLSEQFF. CDR3 sequence (DNA): TGTGCCAGCAGCCCACTTAGCCTATCTGAGCAGTTCTTC.

The chain has TRBV28 and TRBJ1-6; perhaps TRBD1 as D (6 bases). Germline V gives CDR1 MDHEN, CDR2 SYDVKM. The CDR3 loop spans 14 amino acids. The V end lost 6 bases, the J end lost 10 bases, and 16 bases lay between the germline ends. CDR3 nucleotides: TGTGCCAGCAGGCCCCCCGGGGGGCAGTCACCCCTCCACTTT. This gives the protein CASRPPGGQSPLHF.

This chain joins TRBV7-3 and TRBJ1-2, with 8 positions matching TRBD1. The V and J ends lost 5 bases and 7 bases, in that order; junction bases with no gene match: 9. The V gene's germline CDR1 is SGHTA and CDR2 FQGTGA. The CDR3 is 14 amino acids. The CDR3 here is CASSITGGEGGYTF. The DNA for the CDR3 is TGTGCCAGCAGCATTACAGGGGGAGAGGGTGGCTACACCTTC.

This clone is a singleton in its sample. This chain links TRBV11-3 with TRBJ1-1, with D possibly TRBD1 on 5 matching bases. The CDR3 sequence is 15 residues long. V shed 2 bases and J shed 2 bases, with 12 bases lying between them. Germline V gene data show CDR1 as SGHNT and CDR2 as YENEEA. CDR3 amino acids: CASSLYGQGNTEAFF. For the CDR3, the DNA is TGTGCCAGCAGCTTATATGGGCAGGGTAACACTGAAGCTTTCTTT.

In its sample, this clone was seen once. The V and J genes are TRBV3-1 (or the pseudogene TRBV3-2) and TRBJ1-3; 7 bases agree with TRBD1. J lost 5 bases, V lost 0 bases, and 10 bases had no gene match. Per germline, CDR1 LGHDT and CDR2 YNNKEL (reference sequence). The CDR3 length is 17 residues. The CDR3 sequence: CASSQERGQGERNTIYF. DNA of the CDR3: TGTGCCAGCAGCCAAGAAAGGGGGCAGGGAGAGAGAAACACCATATATTTT.

This chain uses TRBV3-1 (or the pseudogene TRBV3-2) with TRBJ1-2; weak D call: TRBD1 (6 bases). Trimming left V 4 bases short and J 6 bases short, with 15 bases between. This CDR3 is 14 amino acids long. CDR1 and CDR2 from the germline V gene are LGHDT and YNNKEL (reference sequence). CDR3 in DNA: TGTGCCAGCAGCCTCCCCGGGACATTACATGGCTACACCTTC. Protein sequence: CASSLPGTLHGYTF.

The rearrangement uses TRBV19 and TRBJ2-3; 7 bases are shared with TRBD1. The CDR3 totals 14 residues. Germline V gene data show CDR1 as LNHDA and CDR2 as SQIVND (reference sequence). The ends lost 5 bases at V and 3 bases at J; junction bases unmatched: 5. CDR3 sequence reads: CASSPQGLTDTQYF. The CDR3 DNA sequence: TGTGCCAGTAGTCCACAGGGGCTGACAGATACGCAGTATTTT.

The chain recombines TRBV7-3 with TRBJ2-1, with 8 bases matching TRBD2. Germline values: CDR1 SGHTA, CDR2 FQGTGA. The V and J ends lost 1 base and 6 bases, in that order; junction bases with no gene match: 8. The CDR3 runs to 16 residues. CDR3 in amino acids: CASSLSPPGLVNEQFF. The CDR3 bases are TGTGCCAGCAGCTTAAGTCCCCCGGGACTAGTCAATGAGCAGTTCTTC.

This chain connects TRBV19 to TRBJ2-4; D call uncertain. Germline CDR1 and CDR2: LNHDA and SQIVND (reference sequence). The CDR3 consists of 13 residues. V lost 8 bases and J 2 bases, leaving 10 bases between the germline ends. The CDR3 DNA is TGTGCCAGTCTCCGCCGGTCCAAAAACATTCAGTACTTC. Encoded protein: CASLRRSKNIQYF.

The rearrangement links TRBV7-6 to TRBJ2-1; 14 nucleotides agree with TRBD2. Germline loops: CDR1 SGHVS, CDR2 FNYEAQ. Losses at the gene ends were 1 base for V and 7 bases for J; bases not matched to a gene: 21. This CDR3 contains 22 residues. Here the CDR3 reads CASSLVRQKIPGTSGSINEQFF. For the CDR3, the DNA is TGTGCCAGCAGCTTAGTGCGGCAGAAGATACCCGGGACTAGCGGGAGTATTAATGAGCAGTTCTTC.

The J gene is TRBJ2-7, the V gene TRBV7-9, with D maybe TRBD2 (5 bases). V was pared by 8 bases and J by 8 bases, with 13 bases between. CDR1 is SEHNR, CDR2 FQNEAQ, per germline (reference sequence). CDR3 size: 11 residues. The CDR3 bases are TGTGCCAGCGCGCGGGTTGCGAAGCAGTACTTC. Translating gives CASARVAKQYF.

The rearrangement links TRBV6-2 or TRBV6-3 to TRBJ2-5; D ambiguous. Germline-derived CDR1 and CDR2 are MNHEY and SVGEGT. The ends were cut back, 7 bases at V and 5 bases at J, with 14 bases in the middle. This CDR3 region has 13 residues. CDR3 sequence (DNA): TGTGCCAGCACCCCGGTTGGTGGCGAGACCCAGTACTTC. It encodes CASTPVGGETQYF.

As concerns this clone: Other DNA sequences in the same sample also yield this CDR3. The chain combines TRBV7-2 with TRBJ1-3, with D maybe TRBD1 (5 bases). Germline V gives CDR1 SGHTA, CDR2 FQGNSA. The CDR3 covers 15 residues. V dropped 1 base and J dropped 0 bases, with 7 bases sitting between them. CDR3 nucleotide sequence: TGTGCCAGCAGCTTAGGGGGCAGCTCTGGAAACACCATATATTTT. Amino acids: CASSLGGSSGNTIYF.

The table lists this clone with a few counts. This CDR3 is CASSSLGQARTYEQYF. CDR3 DNA sequence: TGTGCCAGCAGTTCCCTGGGACAGGCGAGGACCTACGAGCAGTACTTC. The chain has TRBV6-2 or TRBV6-3 and TRBJ2-7; TRBD1 matches at 8 bases. J gave up 2 bases and V 4 bases, and 10 bases lay outside the gene matches. Germline CDR1 reads MNHEY; CDR2 reads SVGEGT. The CDR3 covers 16 residues.